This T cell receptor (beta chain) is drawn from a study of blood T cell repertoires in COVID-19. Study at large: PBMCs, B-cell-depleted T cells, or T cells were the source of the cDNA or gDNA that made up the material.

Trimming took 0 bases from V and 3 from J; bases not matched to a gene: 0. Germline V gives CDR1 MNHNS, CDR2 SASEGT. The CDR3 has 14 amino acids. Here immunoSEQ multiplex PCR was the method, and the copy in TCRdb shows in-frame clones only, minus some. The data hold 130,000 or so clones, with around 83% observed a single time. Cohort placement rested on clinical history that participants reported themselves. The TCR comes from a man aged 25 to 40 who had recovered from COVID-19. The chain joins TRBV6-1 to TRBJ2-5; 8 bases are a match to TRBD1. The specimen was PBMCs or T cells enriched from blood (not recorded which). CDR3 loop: CASSEAGQEETQYF. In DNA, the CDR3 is TGTGCCAGCAGTGAAGCGGGACAGGAAGAGACCCAGTACTTC.